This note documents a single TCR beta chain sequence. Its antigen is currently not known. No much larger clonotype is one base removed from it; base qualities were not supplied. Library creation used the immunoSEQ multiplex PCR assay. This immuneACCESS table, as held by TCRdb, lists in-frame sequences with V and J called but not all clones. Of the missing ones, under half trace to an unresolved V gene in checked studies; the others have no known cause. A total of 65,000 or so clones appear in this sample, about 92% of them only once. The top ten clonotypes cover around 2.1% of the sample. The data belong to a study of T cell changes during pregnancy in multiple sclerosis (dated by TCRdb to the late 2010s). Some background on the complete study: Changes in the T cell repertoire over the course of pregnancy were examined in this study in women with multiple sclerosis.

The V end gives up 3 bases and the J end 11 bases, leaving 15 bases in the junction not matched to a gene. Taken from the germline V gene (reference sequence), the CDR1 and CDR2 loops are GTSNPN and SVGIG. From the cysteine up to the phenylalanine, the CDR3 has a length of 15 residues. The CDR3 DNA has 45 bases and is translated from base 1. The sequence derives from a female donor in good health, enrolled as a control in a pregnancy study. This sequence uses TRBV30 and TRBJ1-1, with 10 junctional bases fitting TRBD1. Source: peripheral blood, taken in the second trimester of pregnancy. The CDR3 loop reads CAWSPDRGQRGMAFF. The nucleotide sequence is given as TGTGCCTGGAGCCCCGACAGGGGGCAGCGTGGGATGGCTTTCTTT. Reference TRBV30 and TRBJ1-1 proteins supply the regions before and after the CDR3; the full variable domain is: SQTIHQWPATLVQPVGSPLSLECTVEGTSNPNLYWYRQAAGRGLQLLFYSVGIGQISSEVPQNLSASRPQDRQFILSSKKLLLSDSGFYLCAWSPDRGQRGMAFFGQGTRLTVV.